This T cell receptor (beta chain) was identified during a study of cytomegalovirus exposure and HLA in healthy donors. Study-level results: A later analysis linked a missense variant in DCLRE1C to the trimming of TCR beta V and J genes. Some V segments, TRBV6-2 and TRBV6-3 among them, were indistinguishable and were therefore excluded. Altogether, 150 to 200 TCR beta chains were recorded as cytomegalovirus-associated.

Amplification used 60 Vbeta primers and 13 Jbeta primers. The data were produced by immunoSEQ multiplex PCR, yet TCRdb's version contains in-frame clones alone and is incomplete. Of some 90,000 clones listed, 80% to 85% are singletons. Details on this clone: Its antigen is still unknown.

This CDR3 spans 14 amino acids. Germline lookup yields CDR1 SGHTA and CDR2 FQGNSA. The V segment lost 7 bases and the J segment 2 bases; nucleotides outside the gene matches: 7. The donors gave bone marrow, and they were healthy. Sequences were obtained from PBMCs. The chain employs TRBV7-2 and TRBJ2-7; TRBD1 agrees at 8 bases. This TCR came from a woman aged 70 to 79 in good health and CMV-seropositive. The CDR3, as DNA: TGTGCCAGCACGCCTCAGGGGGCACCCTACGAGCAGTACTTC. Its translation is CASTPQGAPYEQYF.